A selection of T cell receptor beta chains follows, all from one sample in a study of cytomegalovirus exposure and HLA in healthy donors. This table comes from immunoSEQ multiplex PCR, and its TCRdb copy is limited to in-frame clones, with some not included. Of about 69,000 clones in the sample, more than 60% were seen once. The specimen sequenced was PBMCs. The receptors originated from a male donor in good health and CMV-seropositive. CDR3s include the opening cysteine and the closing phenylalanine or tryptophan. The D gene is left open where the match is weak. Where a row states a size, it is once, few, many or the class of an expanded clone; other rows omit it.

>13|-|TRBJ1-1|TRBD1|TRBV7-9
TGTGCCAGCAGCTACAGGGGGCCTATTGAAGCTTTCTTT
CASSYRGPIEAFF
>16|-|TRBJ1-6|-|TRBV5-8
TGTGCCAGCAGCTGGGGGATGGCAGGGGAGAATTCACCCCTCCACTTT
CASSWGMAGENSPLHF
>13|-|TRBJ2-7|TRBD1|TRBV9
TGTGCCAGCAGCGTAGAGGGACAGAACGAGCAGTACTTC
CASSVEGQNEQYF
>15|-|TRBJ2-7|TRBD1|TRBV25-1
TGTGCCAGCAGTGACCTGGACAGGGATCGCTACGAGCAGTACTTC
CASSDLDRDRYEQYF
>15|-|TRBJ2-7|TRBD2|TRBV6-5
TGTGCCAGCAGTGGAAAAACTAGCGGGCAGGACGAGCAGTACTTC
CASSGKTSGQDEQYF
>14|-|TRBJ1-4|TRBD1|TRBV18
TGTGCCAGCTCACTCGGACAGGGGGCTGAAAAACTGTTTTTT
CASSLGQGAEKLFF
>15|-|TRBJ1-4|TRBD1|TRBV7-9
TGTGCCAGCAGCTTGGACAGGGCCGGTAATGAAAAACTGTTTTTT
CASSLDRAGNEKLFF
>14|-|TRBJ1-5|-|TRBV7-9
TGTGCCAGCAGCTTATCGAGGGATTTGGGGCCCCAGCATTTT
CASSLSRDLGPQHF
>15|once|TRBJ1-4|TRBD1|TRBV30
TGTGCCTGGAGTTTCAGAACAGGGGTTAATGAAAAACTGTTTTTT
CAWSFRTGVNEKLFF
>13|-|TRBJ2-5|-|TRBV5-6
TGTGCCAGCAGCTTGGATACGGAAGAGACCCAGTACTTC
CASSLDTEETQYF
>13|-|TRBJ1-2|-|TRBV6-6
TGTGCCAGCAGCGCCCGGGATCACTATGGCTACACCTTC
CASSARDHYGYTF
>15|-|TRBJ2-7|-|TRBV6-5
TGTGCCAGCAGTTATTTCTCCGGGCCGGGGTACGAGCAGTACTTC
CASSYFSGPGYEQYF
>14|-|TRBJ2-5|TRBD1|TRBV7-6
TGTGCCAGCAGCACTACAGGGGTCGTTGAGACCCAGTACTTC
CASSTTGVVETQYF
>13|few|TRBJ2-1|-|TRBV30
TGTGCCTGGAGGTTCGGCTCCTACAATGAGCAGTTCTTC
CAWRFGSYNEQFF
>14|once|TRBJ2-5|TRBD2|TRBV11-3
TGTGCCAGCAGCACCGGACTAGCGGAAGAGACCCAGTACTTC
CASSTGLAEETQYF
>12|few|TRBJ2-7|-|TRBV5-4
TGTGCCAGCAGCTTGTCGTCCTACGAGCAGTACTTC
CASSLSSYEQYF
>13|-|TRBJ1-2|TRBD1|TRBV25-1
TGTGCCAGCAGTGGACAGGGGGTGGGTGGCTACACCTTC
CASSGQGVGGYTF
>16|-|TRBJ2-1|TRBD2|TRBV6-5
TGTGCCAGCAGTTACTCAGCGGGGGGACCGATCAATGAGCAGTTCTTC
CASSYSAGGPINEQFF
>17|once|TRBJ1-2|-|TRBV7-9
TGTGCCAGCAGCCTCCCCCGGGGTAACCTACCTAACTATGGCTACACCTTC
CASSLPRGNLPNYGYTF
>14|-|TRBJ1-1|-|TRBV11-2
TGTGCCAGCAGCTTAGACAGGGGTAGCCCTGAAGCTTTCTTT
CASSLDRGSPEAFF
>13|-|TRBJ2-1|-|TRBV9
TGTGCCAGCAGCGTATTCAGCTACAATGAGCAGTTCTTC
CASSVFSYNEQFF
>10|-|TRBJ2-5|-|TRBV5-3
TGTGCCAGGGATCTGGACATATCCCACTTC
CARDLDISHF
>15|-|TRBJ1-4|TRBD1|TRBV27
TGTGCCAGCAGTTTCGTCGGACAGGGGAATGAAAAACTGTTTTTT
CASSFVGQGNEKLFF
>14|few|TRBJ1-2|TRBD1|TRBV5-6
TGTGCCAGCAGCTTGGGACAGGGAACCTATGGCTACACCTTC
CASSLGQGTYGYTF
>13|-|TRBJ1-2|TRBD1|TRBV5-1
TGCGCCAGCAAGAGGACAGGGCACTATGGCTACACCTTC
CASKRTGHYGYTF
>15|-|TRBJ2-5|-|TRBV9
TGTGCCAGCAGCCCCGCCGGGGGAAGGGGAGAGACCCAGTACTTC
CASSPAGGRGETQYF
>12|few|TRBJ1-5|TRBD1|TRBV19
TGTGCGACCCAGGGGGCTAATCAGCCCCAGCATTTT
CATQGANQPQHF
>15|-|TRBJ1-3|-|TRBV2
TGTGCCAGCACCGAGTCCGGGTACACTGGAAACACCATATATTTT
CASTESGYTGNTIYF
>14|-|TRBJ2-4|TRBD1|TRBV5-6
TGTGCCAGCAGCTTGAGGCAGGGGGCCGGTTCTCGGTACTTC
CASSLRQGAGSRYF
>16|-|TRBJ2-3|TRBD1|TRBV11-2
TGTGCCAGCAGCTTAGGGGACAGGGGGATCACAGATACGCAGTATTTT
CASSLGDRGITDTQYF
>14|-|TRBJ2-7|TRBD2|TRBV10-2
TGCGCCACCTTACCGCGGACTAGCGGCTACGAGCAGTACTTC
CATLPRTSGYEQYF
>15|few|TRBJ1-1|TRBD1|TRBV5-6
TGTGCCAGCAGCCGGAAGGACAGGGGAGGGACTGAAGCTTTCTTT
CASSRKDRGGTEAFF
>14|-|TRBJ2-1|TRBD2|TRBV10-3
TGTGCCATCGGGGCTAGCGGGGGGGACAATGAGCAGTTCTTC
CAIGASGGDNEQFF
>12|-|TRBJ2-4|TRBD2|TRBV7-2
TGTGCCAGCAGCTACCCAGCGGGGGGGAAGTACTTC
CASSYPAGGKYF
>14|few|TRBJ2-7|TRBD1|TRBV5-4
TGTGCCAGCAGCTTTCGACAGGGTGGCTACGAGCAGTACTTC
CASSFRQGGYEQYF
>14|-|TRBJ1-1|-|TRBV19
TGTGCCAGTAGTTCAGACACGCCAAACACTGAAGCTTTCTTT
CASSSDTPNTEAFF
>14|few|TRBJ2-2|-|TRBV28
TGTGCCAGCAGTTTGGGCTCACCCACCGGGGAGCTGTTTTTT
CASSLGSPTGELFF
>16|-|TRBJ2-5|TRBD1|TRBV19
TGTGCCAGTAGTATCCGGACAGGGGGAGTCCAAGAGACCCAGTACTTC
CASSIRTGGVQETQYF
>15|-|TRBJ2-3|TRBD1|TRBV5-1
TGCGCCAGCAGCTTGGGAGACAGGGGCGCAGATACGCAGTATTTT
CASSLGDRGADTQYF
>15|few|TRBJ2-7|TRBD2|TRBV29-1
TGCAGCGTTGCCGGGAGCGGGAGAAGCACCTACGAGCAGTACTTC
CSVAGSGRSTYEQYF
>17|-|TRBJ1-5|-|TRBV7-9
TGTTCCAGCAGCTTTACGCGGGGGTTTCGAGGCAATCAGCCCCAGCATTTT
CSSSFTRGFRGNQPQHF
>15|-|TRBJ1-1|TRBD1|TRBV7-8
TGTGCCAGCAGCTTAGTAGGGACAGGGGGAACTGAAGCTTTCTTT
CASSLVGTGGTEAFF
>14|-|TRBJ2-5|-|TRBV19
TGTGCCAGTAGTATTGAGTGGGCCCAAGAGACCCAGTACTTC
CASSIEWAQETQYF
>13|-|TRBJ1-5|TRBD1|TRBV6-5
TGTGCCAGCAGTCGACAGGGGTGGCAGCCCCAGCATTTT
CASSRQGWQPQHF
>13|-|TRBJ2-7|-|TRBV28
TGTGCCAGCAGTTTCAGTGGTTCCTACGAGCAGTACTTC
CASSFSGSYEQYF
>13|once|TRBJ2-1|-|TRBV5-1
TGCGCCAGCAGCCTGCTCTATCTCAATGAGCAGTTCTTC
CASSLLYLNEQFF
>13|-|TRBJ2-5|-|TRBV25-1
TGTGCCAGCAGTGAAACTAACCAAGAGACCCAGTACTTC
CASSETNQETQYF
>15|-|TRBJ2-2|-|TRBV10-1
TGCGCCAGCAGTGAGGGGGGACACAACACCGGGGAGCTGTTTTTT
CASSEGGHNTGELFF
>13|-|TRBJ2-7|-|TRBV27
TGTGCCAGCAGTCTCGGGAGTCTTGCCGAGCAGTACTTC
CASSLGSLAEQYF
>15|-|TRBJ1-5|TRBD1|TRBV19
TGTGCCAGTACCCCCGACAGGGCCCCATTTCGGCCCCAGCATTTT
CASTPDRAPFRPQHF
>17|few|TRBJ2-7|TRBD2|TRBV11-2
TGTGCCAGCAGCGCAGGCAGCGGGGGATTGAGCTCCTACGAGCAGTACTTC
CASSAGSGGLSSYEQYF
>14|-|TRBJ1-2|-|TRBV28
TGTGCCAGCAGGCCCGGGCAGGGAGGTGGTGGCTACACCTTC
CASRPGQGGGGYTF
>15|-|TRBJ1-1|-|TRBV7-8
TGTGCCAGCAGCTTAGGCGGGTTAATGAACACTGAAGCTTTCTTT
CASSLGGLMNTEAFF
>14|-|TRBJ1-1|TRBD1|TRBV7-3
TGTGCCAGCAGCTTATCAGGGGGCGGCACTGAAGCTTTCTTT
CASSLSGGGTEAFF
>14|-|TRBJ1-5|-|TRBV19
TGTGCCAGCACAACTGGGGGCGGCACTCAGCCCCAGCATTTT
CASTTGGGTQPQHF